Listed below are T cell receptor beta chains from one sample, sequenced in a study of blood T cell repertoires in COVID-19. The assay was immunoSEQ multiplex PCR, and TCRdb's table has in-frame clones only and misses some. The sample has about 420,000 clones, about 90% seen once. Input material: peripheral blood. The receptors come from a man aged 18-30 years with COVID-19, enrolled during active disease. Both conserved end residues are part of each CDR3. D genes are given only for firm matches. A clone size is listed for some rows: how often the clone was seen (once, few, many), or a class if it is expanded.

-	TRBV6-5	-	14	TRBJ2-1	CASMGPGVYNEQFF	TGTGCCAGCATGGGTCCGGGAGTCTACAATGAGCAGTTCTTC
-	TRBV6-5	-	13	TRBJ2-1	CASSRTLVYEQFF	TGTGCCAGCAGTCGTACACTAGTTTATGAGCAGTTCTTC
-	TRBV13	TRBD1	18	TRBJ2-3	CASSLKGLRDRATDTQYF	TGTGCCAGCAGCTTAAAGGGGCTCAGGGACAGGGCCACAGATACGCAGTATTTT
-	TRBV11-3	TRBD1	13	TRBJ2-3	CASSLDNRGAQYF	TGTGCCAGCAGCTTAGATAACAGGGGTGCGCAGTATTTT
-	TRBV6-5	TRBD2	15	TRBJ2-7	CASSYGTSGRYEQYF	TGTGCCAGCAGTTATGGGACTAGCGGGAGGTACGAGCAGTACTTC
-	TRBV15	-	16	TRBJ2-3	CATSRDAGTGTDTQYF	TGTGCCACCAGCAGAGATGCCGGGACTGGCACAGATACGCAGTATTTT
-	TRBV5-4	TRBD1	15	TRBJ2-4	CASSPYRGGKNIQYF	TGTGCCAGCAGCCCATACAGGGGTGGCAAAAACATTCAGTACTTC
-	TRBV28	TRBD2	16	TRBJ2-1	CASTAWALAGANEQFF	TGTGCCAGCACCGCTTGGGCACTAGCGGGAGCCAATGAGCAGTTCTTC
once	TRBV7-6	TRBD1	16	TRBJ2-3	CASSLYRDRGADTQYF	TGTGCCAGCAGCCTATACCGGGACAGGGGTGCAGATACGCAGTATTTT
-	TRBV7-9	TRBD1	14	TRBJ1-2	CASSLGQGAGGYTF	TGTGCCAGCAGCCTCGGACAGGGGGCTGGTGGCTACACCTTC
-	TRBV6-2/TRBV6-3	TRBD2	16	TRBJ2-6	CASSYWAGAGANVLTF	TGTGCCAGCAGTTATTGGGCGGGGGCTGGGGCCAACGTCCTGACTTTC
-	TRBV25-1	-	14	TRBJ1-2	CASSEHDTVRGYTF	TGTGCCAGCAGTGAACATGACACAGTTCGCGGCTACACCTTC
once	TRBV10-3	TRBD1	13	TRBJ2-1	CAISGPGQGEQFF	TGTGCCATCAGTGGACCGGGACAGGGTGAGCAGTTCTTC
-	TRBV6-6	-	15	TRBJ1-1	CASSTGKLANTEAFF	TGTGCCAGCAGTACAGGGAAGCTGGCAAACACTGAAGCTTTCTTT
-	TRBV7-9	-	17	TRBJ2-5	CASSPGQGGQSQETQYF	TGTGCCAGCAGCCCCGGGCAGGGTGGGCAGTCACAAGAGACCCAGTACTTC
-	TRBV7-9	TRBD2	15	TRBJ2-7	CASSPVAGAAYEQYF	TGTGCCAGCAGCCCAGTAGCGGGAGCTGCCTACGAGCAGTACTTC
-	TRBV5-4	TRBD2	15	TRBJ2-7	CASSPGLAESYEQYF	TGTGCCAGCAGCCCGGGACTAGCGGAATCCTACGAGCAGTACTTC
-	TRBV4-1	-	17	TRBJ1-5	CASSQQKGGHSNQPQHF	TGCGCCAGCAGCCAGCAGAAAGGAGGCCATAGCAATCAGCCCCAGCATTTT
-	TRBV11-3	-	13	TRBJ2-2	CASSLGGTGELFF	TGTGCCAGCAGCTTAGGAGGGACCGGGGAGCTGTTTTTT
-	TRBV3-1/TRBV3-2	-	13	TRBJ2-2	CASSLTRTGELFF	TGTGCCAGCAGCCTTACTCGAACCGGGGAGCTGTTTTTT
-	TRBV27	-	13	TRBJ2-3	CASSSGYRDTQYF	TGTGCCAGCAGTTCGGGGTATCGAGATACGCAGTATTTT
-	TRBV29-1	TRBD2	13	TRBJ2-7	CSVEGLAGYEQYF	TGCAGCGTTGAAGGGCTAGCGGGATACGAGCAGTACTTC
-	TRBV6-5	-	13	TRBJ2-2	CASSSGNTGELFF	TGTGCCAGCAGTTCAGGGAACACCGGGGAGCTGTTTTTT
-	TRBV27	TRBD1	13	TRBJ2-7	CASSFQGAYEQYF	TGTGCCAGCAGTTTTCAGGGGGCTTACGAGCAGTACTTC
-	TRBV6-5	-	13	TRBJ1-5	CASSWREDQPQHF	TGTGCCAGCAGTTGGCGGGAGGATCAGCCCCAGCATTTT